Below are 10 T cell receptor beta chains sequenced from a single sample in a study of cytomegalovirus exposure and HLA in healthy donors. Primers included in the PCR were 60 Vbeta and 13 Jbeta primers. Profiled with immunoSEQ multiplex PCR; TCRdb holds only in-frame clones, not every one. The sample includes about 200,000 clones, around 80% of them seen just once. Specimen: PBMCs. The receptor source for this set is a man younger than 45 in good health and CMV-seronegative.

The J gene is TRBJ2-5, the V gene TRBV2, with D unclear. The CDR3 runs to 12 residues. Germline CDR1 SNHLY, CDR2 FYNNEI. Trimming left V 7 bases short and J 7 bases short, with 13 bases between. CDR3: CASKPVTRTQYF. The DNA of the CDR3 is TGTGCCAGCAAACCCGTTACCAGGACCCAGTACTTC.

The CDR3 DNA reads TGTGCCAGCAGTGATGACAGGGCGGCAGATACGCAGTATTTT. Translation gives CASSDDRAADTQYF. The rearrangement joins TRBV6-1 to TRBJ2-3, with 7 bases lining up with TRBD1. V was pared by 3 bases and J by 4 bases, with 4 bases of the junction left unmatched. Germline V gene lookup returns CDR1 MNHNS and CDR2 SASEGT. There are 14 residues in the CDR3.

This clone turned up a few times. The V and J genes are TRBV2 and TRBJ2-5, with TRBD2 identical over 7 bases. Germline V gives CDR1 SNHLY, CDR2 FYNNEI. Trimming took 6 bases from V and 4 from J; bases not matched to a gene: 2. This CDR3 region has 12 residues. In DNA form, the CDR3 reads TGTGCCAGCAGCCTAGCGGTAGAGACCCAGTACTTC. It yields the protein CASSLAVETQYF.

The table lists this clone with a few counts. This chain connects TRBV28 to TRBJ1-4, with TRBD1 matching 11 bases. CDR1 and CDR2 from the germline V gene are MDHEN and SYDVKM. The CDR3 consists of 15 residues. V lost 6 bases to trimming and J lost 8 bases; unmatched junction nucleotides: 8. The chain's CDR3 is CASRSLDRGREKLFF. The DNA for the CDR3 is TGTGCCAGCAGGAGCTTGGACAGGGGGCGCGAAAAACTGTTTTTT.

V gene TRBV7-3 combines with J gene TRBJ1-3; no reliable D call. The CDR3 spans 13 residues. Germline CDR1 is SGHTA and CDR2 is FQGTGA. Trimming removed 8 bases at V and 2 bases at J, with 10 bases between. This CDR3 is CASRQVAGNTIYF. Written as DNA, the CDR3 is TGTGCCAGCCGGCAGGTTGCTGGAAACACCATATATTTT.

The V call is TRBV6-5, the J call TRBJ2-1; weak D call: TRBD1 (6 bases). The germline V and J ends were trimmed by 2 bases and 4 bases, with 15 bases remaining between them. This CDR3 spans 16 amino acids. Germline V gives CDR1 MNHEY, CDR2 SVGAGI. The CDR3 spells CASSYGAGRGYNEQFF. In DNA, the CDR3 is TGTGCCAGCAGTTACGGGGCCGGAAGGGGGTACAATGAGCAGTTCTTC.

V and J are TRBV6-6 and TRBJ2-3, with D maybe TRBD2 (5 bases). The germline V and J ends were trimmed by 6 bases and 7 bases, with 11 bases remaining between them. The CDR3 sequence is 12 residues long. In germline, CDR1 is MNHNY, CDR2 SVGAGI (reference sequence). The CDR3 protein is CASSPGRNTQYF. CDR3 sequence (DNA): TGTGCCAGCAGCCCGGGGAGAAATACGCAGTATTTT.

This chain joins TRBV21-1 and TRBJ1-4; the table calls TRBD1, which could not be checked here. TRBV21-1 is flagged as a pseudogene. CDR3 length: 14 residues. For the CDR3, the DNA is TGTGCCAGCAGCACCTACAGGGACGTGGGAAAACTGTTTTTT. It specifies CASSTYRDVGKLFF.

The V call is TRBV28, the J call TRBJ2-3, with 7 bases fitting TRBD1. Germline-derived CDR1 and CDR2 are MDHEN and SYDVKM. Unmatched junction bases numbered 0, after V lost 3 bases and J lost 0 bases. This CDR3 region has 14 residues. The CDR3 reads CASSFRGSTDTQYF. Here the CDR3 DNA reads TGTGCCAGCAGTTTCAGGGGGAGCACAGATACGCAGTATTTT.

The gene calls are TRBV4-1 and TRBJ2-1, with 7 bases aligning to TRBD2. CDR1 is MGHRA and CDR2 is YSYEKL in the germline V gene. J was trimmed by 1 base and V by 1 base; bases with no gene match: 4. This CDR3 has 16 residues. The CDR3 region is CASSQGLADSYNEQFF. In DNA form, the CDR3 reads TGCGCCAGCAGCCAAGGGCTAGCGGATTCCTACAATGAGCAGTTCTTC.